These 19 T cell receptor beta chains came from one sample sequenced in a study of shared clonotypes between healthy human individuals. Repertoires were generated with immunoSEQ multiplex PCR, while TCRdb's copy carries only in-frame clones and drops some. Of 2,500,000 or so clones listed, approximately 93% are singletons. The sequenced sample was naive CD4+ T cells from PBMCs. As for subset: CD45RA+ positively selected. Receptors originate from a man younger than 35 in good health. Some clones in this sample may be carry-over from other donors' samples.

This rearrangement joins TRBV5-6 to TRBJ2-7, with 11 bases that match TRBD2. CDR1 SGHDT and CDR2 YYEEEE come from the germline V gene. The junction had 3 bases not matched to a gene; V was cut back by 7 bases and J by 3 bases. The CDR3 contains 13 residues. The chain's CDR3 is CASRLAGSYEQYF. Written as DNA, the CDR3 is TGTGCCAGCCGACTAGCGGGAAGCTACGAGCAGTACTTC.

With regard to this clone: The sample contains more than one DNA sequence encoding this CDR3. Here the CDR3 DNA reads TGTGCCAGCTCGCCAGCGGACAGACGAGGCGAGCAGTACTTC. Translated, it gives CASSPADRRGEQYF. The rearrangement uses TRBV18 and TRBJ2-7; D is perhaps TRBD1 (6 bases). Per the germline V gene, CDR1 is KGHSH and CDR2 is LQKENI. V was trimmed by 6 bases and J by 6 bases, leaving 18 bases between them. This CDR3 has 14 residues.

The chain employs TRBV4-2 and TRBJ1-2, with a tentative D call TRBD1 (5 bases). The germline gives CDR1 LGHNA, CDR2 YNFKEQ. V lost 3 bases to trimming and J lost 4 bases, with 12 bases between them. There are 14 residues in the CDR3. Written as DNA, the CDR3 is TGTGCCAGCAGCCAGGTTACCGGGGCCTATGGCTACACCTTC. Protein product: CASSQVTGAYGYTF.

The chain employs TRBV6-1 and TRBJ2-7, with 9 bases matching TRBD1. This CDR3 comprises 13 residues. CDR1 is MNHNS, CDR2 SASEGT, per germline. V shed 7 bases and J 5 bases; nucleotides not matched to a gene: 6. The CDR3 loop is CASNRDRVHEQYF. The DNA of the CDR3 is TGTGCCAGCAACCGGGACAGGGTCCACGAGCAGTACTTC.

The chain combines TRBV4-1 with TRBJ2-1; tentatively, D is TRBD1 (5 bases). In germline, CDR1 is MGHRA, CDR2 YSYEKL. The CDR3 covers 16 residues. The ends were cut back, 0 bases at V and 6 bases at J, with 15 bases in the middle. The CDR3 protein is CASSQEGQSPPNEQFF. In nucleotides, the CDR3 is TGCGCCAGCAGCCAAGAAGGACAATCCCCCCCCAATGAGCAGTTCTTC.

This chain uses TRBV7-8 with TRBJ2-2, with D perhaps matching TRBD1 (7 bases). Germline V gives CDR1 SGHVS, CDR2 FQNEAQ. Trimming stripped 4 bases from V and 5 bases from J, with 20 bases between. This CDR3 has 17 residues. The CDR3 region has the DNA TGTGCCAGCAGCTCTCGGCAGGCGCAGGGGGGTACCGGGGAGCTGTTTTTT. Translating gives CASSSRQAQGGTGELFF. The variable domain in full, completed from reference TRBV7-8 and TRBJ2-2, reads GAGVSQSPRYKVAKRGQDVALRCDPISGHVSLFWYQQALGQGPEFLTYFQNEAQLDKSGLPSDRFFAERPEGSVSTLKIQRTQQEDSAVYLCASSSRQAQGGTGELFFGEGSRLTVL.

The gene calls are TRBV9 and TRBJ2-7; D unresolved. The CDR3 is 14 amino acids. Trimming removed 4 bases from V and 3 bases from J, with 14 bases in between. Germline V gene lookup returns CDR1 SGDLS and CDR2 YYNGEE. As DNA, the CDR3 is TGTGCCAGCAGCCCCTCAATTGTCGACTACGAGCAGTACTTC. Translated: CASSPSIVDYEQYF.

This chain joins TRBV29-1 and TRBJ1-2, with a possible D match to TRBD1 (6 bases). Germline V gene sequence: CDR1 SQVTM, CDR2 ANQGSEA. The CDR3 spans 13 residues. Trimming removed 3 bases from V and 8 bases from J, with 16 bases in between. The CDR3, as DNA: TGCAGCGTTGATAGGGGGGGACCTCGGGGCTACACCTTC. Amino acid sequence: CSVDRGGPRGYTF.

The chain joins TRBV5-5 to TRBJ2-5; a weak D match, TRBD1 (6 bases). V lost 1 base to trimming and J lost 5 bases, with 12 bases between them. The CDR3 runs to 14 residues. Per germline, CDR1 SGHKS and CDR2 YYEKEE (reference sequence). CDR3 amino acids: CASSLTGLEETQYF. The DNA of the CDR3 is TGTGCCAGCAGCTTGACAGGGTTGGAGGAGACCCAGTACTTC. Based on the CDR3 plus reference TRBV5-5 and TRBJ2-5, the full variable domain is DAGVTQSPTHLIKTRGQQVTLRCSPISGHKSVSWYQQVLGQGPQFIFQYYEKEERGRGNFPDRFSARQFPNYSSELNVNALLLGDSALYLCASSLTGLEETQYFGPGTRLLVL.

The J gene is TRBJ2-3, the V gene TRBV6-5; the match to TRBD1 covers 9 bases. The germline CDR1 and CDR2 sequences are MNHEY and SVGAGI. This CDR3 has 16 residues. V trimming: 6 bases; J trimming: 6 bases; junction bases outside the gene matches: 13. The chain's CDR3 is CASSYTGGAEGDTQYF. The CDR3 bases are TGTGCCAGCAGCTACACAGGGGGCGCCGAAGGTGATACGCAGTATTTT.

The genes are TRBV19 and TRBJ2-7, with D perhaps matching TRBD1 (6 bases). The germline V and J ends were trimmed by 3 bases and 6 bases, with 24 bases remaining between them. The CDR3 loop spans 17 amino acids. Germline CDR1 is LNHDA and CDR2 is SQIVND (reference sequence). The CDR3 spells CASSMLLQWDTPGEQYF. The CDR3 nucleotides are TGTGCCAGTAGTATGCTATTACAGTGGGACACCCCCGGCGAGCAGTACTTC.

This clone was recorded once. The gene calls are TRBV11-3 and TRBJ1-1, with a weak D call TRBD1 (5 bases). Trimming stripped 5 bases from V and 2 bases from J, with 12 bases between. From germline, CDR1 is SGHNT and CDR2 YENEEA. CDR3 length: 14 amino acids. The CDR3 protein is CASSRDGGNTEAFF. CDR3 coding DNA: TGTGCCAGCAGCAGGGACGGGGGAAACACTGAAGCTTTCTTT.

The chain links TRBV5-4 to TRBJ2-5; 12 positions match TRBD2. Looked up from germline, CDR1 is SGHNT and CDR2 is YYREEE (reference sequence). J lost 4 bases, V lost 4 bases, and 2 bases had no gene match. This CDR3 spans 14 amino acids. The CDR3 is CASSPTSGRETQYF. CDR3 nucleotides: TGTGCCAGCAGCCCGACTAGCGGGAGAGAGACCCAGTACTTC.

The chain uses TRBV11-1 and TRBJ2-1; TRBD2 matches at 8 bases. V was pared by 5 bases and J by 14 bases, with 11 bases of the junction left unmatched. Germline CDR1 reads SGHAT; CDR2 reads FQDESV (reference sequence). The CDR3 consists of 13 residues. In DNA, the CDR3 is TGTGCCAGCAGCCCGCTAGCGGCGGGGGGTGAGTTCTTC. It codes for CASSPLAAGGEFF.

The J gene is TRBJ1-1, the V gene TRBV15; D is unresolved. Deletions cut 1 base from V and 6 bases from J, with 9 bases between. There are 13 residues in the CDR3. Germline V gene data show CDR1 as LNHNV and CDR2 as YYDKDF (reference sequence). The DNA for the CDR3 is TGTGCCACCAGCAGAGTGCGACAACCTGAAGCTTTCTTT. It codes for CATSRVRQPEAFF.

This chain uses TRBV5-4 with TRBJ2-7; 10 bases map to TRBD2. Germline CDR1 reads SGHNT; CDR2 reads YYREEE (reference sequence). This CDR3 spans 16 amino acids. The junction had 7 bases not matched to a gene; V was cut back by 4 bases and J by 0 bases. Here the CDR3 reads CASSPRASGSSYEQYF. CDR3 sequence (DNA): TGTGCCAGCAGCCCTAGGGCTAGCGGGAGCTCCTACGAGCAGTACTTC. Variable domain in full (rest from reference TRBV5-4 and TRBJ2-7): ETGVTQSPTHLIKTRGQQVTLRCSSQSGHNTVSWYQQALGQGPQFIFQYYREEENGRGNFPPRFSGLQFPNYSSELNVNALELDDSALYLCASSPRASGSSYEQYFGPGTRLTVT.

J is TRBJ2-5 and V is TRBV7-7; 7 bases agree with TRBD2. This CDR3 has 17 amino acids. CDR1 is SSHAT, CDR2 FNYEAQ, per germline (reference sequence). J was trimmed by 2 bases and V by 1 base; bases with no gene match: 10. CDR3 nucleotide sequence: TGTGCCAGCAGCTTAGGAGTGGGAGGGGCCTTACAAGAGACCCAGTACTTC. It encodes CASSLGVGGALQETQYF.

This clone was counted a single time. The chain links TRBV6-5 to TRBJ1-2; no reliable D call. The CDR3 is 13 amino acids. V lost 4 bases and J lost 1, with 7 bases in between. CDR1 is MNHEY, CDR2 SVGAGI, per germline. Here the CDR3 reads CASSFVNNYGYTF. For the CDR3, the DNA is TGTGCCAGCAGTTTCGTCAATAACTATGGCTACACCTTC.

The chain couples TRBV7-3 to TRBJ2-3, with D uncertain. Trimming shortened V by 2 bases and J by 2 bases, and 8 bases separated the two germline ends. The germline gives CDR1 SGHTA, CDR2 FQGTGA. This CDR3 contains 14 residues. The CDR3 reads CASSLHPATDTQYF. For the CDR3, the DNA is TGTGCCAGCAGCTTACATCCCGCCACAGATACGCAGTATTTT.